A single sample gave rise to the 19 T cell receptor beta chains below, sequenced in a study of cytotoxic CD8 clonotypes in ibrutinib-treated CLL. Assay: immunoSEQ multiplex PCR; the TCRdb copy retains only in-frame clones and omits some. The sample includes more than 110,000 clones, 70% to 90% of them seen just once. Sequenced here: PBMCs, sampled after 36 months of ibrutinib treatment. These receptors all stem from a human donor with chronic lymphocytic leukemia.

The J gene is TRBJ2-2, the V gene TRBV2; no clear D. Germline V gene lookup returns CDR1 SNHLY and CDR2 FYNNEI. The CDR3 is made up of 14 amino acids. V lost 1 base and J lost 6, with 9 bases in between. The CDR3 nucleotides are TGTGCCAGCAGTGAAGTAGCCTCAGCCGGGGAGCTGTTTTTT. This translates into CASSEVASAGELFF.

J is TRBJ1-2 and V is TRBV6-1; 9 positions match TRBD1. The ends lost 7 bases at V and 3 bases at J; junction bases unmatched: 6. The CDR3 totals 14 residues. Germline V gene data show CDR1 as MNHNS and CDR2 as SASEGT. This chain's CDR3 is CASKEQGADYGYTF. The CDR3 DNA reads as TGTGCCAGCAAAGAACAGGGGGCTGACTATGGCTACACCTTC.

This clone appeared a few times. The chain combines TRBV5-6 with TRBJ1-3; D gene unclear. The CDR3 runs 14 residues. Germline V CDR1 and CDR2: SGHDT, YYEEEE. V lost 0 bases and J lost 4, with 8 bases in between. The CDR3 nucleotides read TGTGCCAGCAGCTTGGTAGGGAACGGAAACACCATATATTTT. Translating it yields CASSLVGNGNTIYF.

This clone was counted a single time. This chain links TRBV6-6 with TRBJ2-1; D gene uncertain. This CDR3 spans 15 amino acids. Trimming shortened V by 7 bases and J by 8 bases, and 21 bases separated the two germline ends. Germline values: CDR1 MNHNY, CDR2 SVGAGI (reference sequence). The CDR3, as DNA: TGTGCCAGCACTAACAACGGGCGACCTGGGGATGAGCAGTTCTTC. It codes for CASTNNGRPGDEQFF.

The chain is built from TRBV27 and TRBJ2-2, with TRBD2 matching over 7 bases. CDR3 size: 12 residues. After removal of 6 bases from V and 7 bases from J, the junction contained 2 bases not matched to a gene. Per germline, CDR1 MNHEY and CDR2 SMNVEV (reference sequence). CDR3 loop: CASRTSYGELFF. DNA for the CDR3: TGTGCCAGCAGGACTAGCTACGGGGAGCTGTTTTTT.

This chain links TRBV9 with TRBJ2-7, with D possibly matching TRBD1 (6 bases). Looked up from germline, CDR1 is SGDLS and CDR2 is YYNGEE. CDR3 length: 12 residues. Trimming took 3 bases from V and 2 from J, leaving 6 bases between them. DNA for the CDR3: TGTGCCAGCAGCGGGGGGCCCTACGAGCAGTACTTC. Translating gives CASSGGPYEQYF.

The CDR3 protein is CASSLDMLAGNTIYF. Here the CDR3 DNA reads TGTGCCAGCAGCTTGGACATGCTGGCTGGAAACACCATATATTTT. V is TRBV5-6 and J is TRBJ1-3, with D unresolved. This CDR3 region has 15 residues. Per the germline V gene, CDR1 is SGHDT and CDR2 is YYEEEE. Trimming pared 0 bases from V and 2 bases from J, leaving 9 bases between.

This clone was counted once. This chain joins TRBV9 and TRBJ2-1; D is perhaps TRBD2 (7 bases). Germline V gives CDR1 SGDLS, CDR2 YYNGEE. The CDR3 is 16 amino acids. Trimming took off 4 bases at V and 4 bases at J, with 18 bases between the two ends. The CDR3 bases are TGTGCCAGCAGCTCGCTCGGGGGGCAATTGTACAATGAGCAGTTCTTC. It yields the protein CASSSLGGQLYNEQFF. The full variable domain, with the rest looked up from reference TRBV9 and TRBJ2-1, is DSGVTQTPKHLITATGQRVTLRCSPRSGDLSVYWYQQSLDQGLQFLIQYYNGEERAKGNILERFSAQQFPDLHSELNLSSLELGDSALYFCASSSLGGQLYNEQFFGPGTRLTVL.

This clone occurred a few times. The chain carries TRBV6-1 and TRBJ2-7, with 10 positions matching TRBD1. V trimming: 4 bases; J trimming: 3 bases; junction bases outside the gene matches: 6. The CDR3 sequence is 15 residues long. Looked up from germline, CDR1 is MNHNS and CDR2 is SASEGT. The CDR3 DNA sequence: TGTGCCAGCAGTGGCGGGACAGGGGACTTCTACGAGCAGTACTTC. Its translation: CASSGGTGDFYEQYF.

The table lists this clone with a few counts. The chain is built from TRBV7-2 and TRBJ1-2, with D possibly being TRBD1 (5 bases). Germline V gene lookup returns CDR1 SGHTA and CDR2 FQGNSA. Trimming took off 5 bases at V and 4 bases at J, with 14 bases between the two ends. The CDR3 has 14 residues. The CDR3 nucleotides read TGTGCCAGCAGCCCTTATGGGGGGATCTATGGCTACACCTTC. This sequence encodes CASSPYGGIYGYTF.

Only a few counts were recorded for this clone. The J gene is TRBJ1-5, the V gene TRBV15, with D unclear. CDR1 and CDR2 (germline): LNHNV, YYDKDF (reference sequence). V was cut by 0 bases and J by 6 bases, with 9 bases left in between. This CDR3 spans 14 amino acids. CDR3 loop: CATSRDIVGQPQHF. CDR3 nucleotides: TGTGCCACCAGCAGAGATATCGTTGGTCAGCCCCAGCATTTT.

V usage is TRBV12-1 and J usage is TRBJ2-3. TRBV12-1 has pseudogene status. CDR3 length: 18 residues. In DNA, the CDR3 is TGTGCCAGCAGCTACAAGCCTAACGGGACGGTGGGGCCAGATACGCAGTATTTT. Translating gives CASSYKPNGTVGPDTQYF.

V and J are TRBV28 and TRBJ2-3; TRBD2 agrees at 10 bases. The CDR3 spans 14 residues. Looked up from germline, CDR1 is MDHEN and CDR2 is SYDVKM. V gave up 6 bases and J gave up 3 bases; unmatched junction bases: 3. CDR3 in amino acids: CASSTSGMTDTQYF. Written as DNA, the CDR3 is TGTGCCAGCAGCACTAGCGGGATGACAGATACGCAGTATTTT.

The chain uses TRBV19 and TRBJ2-7; D not resolved. The germline V gene encodes CDR1 LNHDA and CDR2 SQIVND (reference sequence). Between the trimmed V and J ends, which lost 1 base and 8 bases, there was a span of 12 bases. The CDR3 extends over 13 amino acids. CDR3: CASSIAILGQQYF. CDR3 sequence (DNA): TGTGCCAGTAGTATAGCGATTCTAGGCCAGCAGTACTTC.

The sample holds one count of this clone. V is TRBV30 and J is TRBJ2-1; 7 nucleotides agree with TRBD2. Germline CDR1 reads GTSNPN; CDR2 reads SVGIG (reference sequence). The trim removed 4 bases at V and 0 bases at J, leaving 3 bases unmatched. The CDR3 totals 14 residues. This CDR3 reads CAWNSGVSYNEQFF. In nucleotides, the CDR3 is TGTGCCTGGAACAGCGGGGTCTCCTACAATGAGCAGTTCTTC.

The chain has TRBV6-5 and TRBJ2-1, with 12 nucleotides matching TRBD2. Unmatched junction bases numbered 9, after V lost 7 bases and J lost 8 bases. Germline V gene lookup returns CDR1 MNHEY and CDR2 SVGAGI. This CDR3 comprises 15 residues. The CDR3 DNA reads as TGTGCCAGCAAGCTACTAGCGGGAGGTGCTGATGAGCAGTTCTTC. Translated: CASKLLAGGADEQFF.

The V and J genes are TRBV25-1 and TRBJ2-7; the D gene is possibly TRBD1 (7 bases). The germline gives CDR1 MGHDK, CDR2 SYGVNS. Trimming shortened V by 7 bases and J by 4 bases, and 17 bases separated the two germline ends. The CDR3 covers 14 residues. Written as DNA, the CDR3 is TGTGCCAGCACCCCCAGGGGGGTCGGGTACGAGCAGTACTTC. It yields the protein CASTPRGVGYEQYF.

The chain combines TRBV7-2 with TRBJ2-1; 11 bases are shared with TRBD2. With 1 base clipped from V and 13 bases from J, the junction kept 9 bases outside the gene matches. The CDR3 sequence is 15 residues long. The germline CDR1 and CDR2 sequences are SGHTA and FQGNSA. CDR3 sequence: CASSLGGTSGTPQFF. The CDR3 coding sequence is TGTGCCAGCAGCTTAGGTGGGACTAGCGGAACCCCTCAGTTCTTC.

The gene calls are TRBV6-6 and TRBJ1-1, with no clear D. This CDR3 region has 13 residues. Trimming removed 2 bases at V and 4 bases at J, with 8 bases between. Germline CDR1 and CDR2: MNHNY and SVGAGI (reference sequence). The CDR3 is CASSYMWGTEAFF. Written as DNA, the CDR3 is TGTGCCAGCAGTTACATGTGGGGCACTGAAGCTTTCTTT.